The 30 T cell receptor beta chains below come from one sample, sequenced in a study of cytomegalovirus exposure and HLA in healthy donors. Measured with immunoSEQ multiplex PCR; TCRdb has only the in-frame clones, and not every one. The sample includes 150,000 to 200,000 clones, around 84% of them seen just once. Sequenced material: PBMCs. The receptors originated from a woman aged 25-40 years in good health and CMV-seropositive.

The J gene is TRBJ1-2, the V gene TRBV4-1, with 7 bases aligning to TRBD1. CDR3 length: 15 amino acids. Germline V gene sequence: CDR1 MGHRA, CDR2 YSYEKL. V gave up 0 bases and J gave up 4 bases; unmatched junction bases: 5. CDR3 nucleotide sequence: TGCGCCAGCAGCCAAGATAGTGGGACAGCCTATGGCTACACCTTC. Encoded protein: CASSQDSGTAYGYTF.

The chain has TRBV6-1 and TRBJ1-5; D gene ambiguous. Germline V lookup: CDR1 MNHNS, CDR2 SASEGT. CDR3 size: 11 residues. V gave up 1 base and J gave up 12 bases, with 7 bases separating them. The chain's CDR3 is CASSEVVFQHF. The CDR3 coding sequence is TGTGCCAGCAGTGAAGTCGTCTTCCAGCATTTT.

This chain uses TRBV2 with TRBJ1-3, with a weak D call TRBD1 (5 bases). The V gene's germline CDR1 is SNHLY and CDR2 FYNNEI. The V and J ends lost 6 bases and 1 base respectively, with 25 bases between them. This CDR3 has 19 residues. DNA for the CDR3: TGTGCCAGCAGCGGACTGACAAACAGAGAGGAGGGGTCTGGAAACACCATATATTTT. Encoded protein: CASSGLTNREEGSGNTIYF.

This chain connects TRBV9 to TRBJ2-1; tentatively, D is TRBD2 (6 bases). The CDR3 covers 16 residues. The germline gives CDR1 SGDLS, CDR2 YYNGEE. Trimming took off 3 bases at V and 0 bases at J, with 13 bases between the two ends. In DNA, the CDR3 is TGTGCCAGCAGCGGAATAGCGGTGAGCTCCTACAATGAGCAGTTCTTC. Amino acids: CASSGIAVSSYNEQFF.

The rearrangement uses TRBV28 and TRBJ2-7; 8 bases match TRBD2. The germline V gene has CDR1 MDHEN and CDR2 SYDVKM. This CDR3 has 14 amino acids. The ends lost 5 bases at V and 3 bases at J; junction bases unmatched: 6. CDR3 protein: CASSQTSGYYEQYF. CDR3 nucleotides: TGTGCCAGCAGTCAAACTAGCGGATACTACGAGCAGTACTTC. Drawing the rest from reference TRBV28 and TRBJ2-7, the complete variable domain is DVKVTQSSRYLVKRTGEKVFLECVQDMDHENMFWYRQDPGLGLRLIYFSYDVKMKEKGDIPEGYSVSREKKERFSLILESASTNQTSMYLCASSQTSGYYEQYFGPGTRLTVT.

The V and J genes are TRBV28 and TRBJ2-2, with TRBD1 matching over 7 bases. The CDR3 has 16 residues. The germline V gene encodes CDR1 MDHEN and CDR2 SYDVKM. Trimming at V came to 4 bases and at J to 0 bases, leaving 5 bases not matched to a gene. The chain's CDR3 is CASSSPGTANTGELFF. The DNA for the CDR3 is TGTGCCAGCAGTTCCCCTGGGACAGCGAACACCGGGGAGCTGTTTTTT.

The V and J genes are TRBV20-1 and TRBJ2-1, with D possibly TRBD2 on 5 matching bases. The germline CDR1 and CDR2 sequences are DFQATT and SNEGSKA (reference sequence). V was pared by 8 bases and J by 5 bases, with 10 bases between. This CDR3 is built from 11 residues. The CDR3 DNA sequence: TGCAGTTCCAGGCGGGACAATGAGCAGTTCTTC. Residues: CSSRRDNEQFF.

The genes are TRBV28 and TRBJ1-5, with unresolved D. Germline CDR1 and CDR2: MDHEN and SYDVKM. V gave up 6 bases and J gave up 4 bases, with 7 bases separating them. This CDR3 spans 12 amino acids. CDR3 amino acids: CASRGVNQPQHF. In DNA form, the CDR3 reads TGTGCCAGCAGGGGAGTTAATCAGCCCCAGCATTTT.

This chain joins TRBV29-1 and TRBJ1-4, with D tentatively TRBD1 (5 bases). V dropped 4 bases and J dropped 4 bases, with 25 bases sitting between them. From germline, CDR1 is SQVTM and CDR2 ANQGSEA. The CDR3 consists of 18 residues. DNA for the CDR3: TGCAGCGTTGGGGGCGTGGTGAGCCAAAGCCGATTTAATGAAAAACTGTTTTTT. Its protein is CSVGGVVSQSRFNEKLFF.

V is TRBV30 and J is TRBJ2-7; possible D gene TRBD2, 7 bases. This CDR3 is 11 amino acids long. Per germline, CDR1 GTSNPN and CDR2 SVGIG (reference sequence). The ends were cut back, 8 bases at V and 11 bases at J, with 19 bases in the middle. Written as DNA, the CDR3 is TGTGCCGGCGGACACGGGGGGCAGGAGTACTTC. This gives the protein CAGGHGGQEYF.

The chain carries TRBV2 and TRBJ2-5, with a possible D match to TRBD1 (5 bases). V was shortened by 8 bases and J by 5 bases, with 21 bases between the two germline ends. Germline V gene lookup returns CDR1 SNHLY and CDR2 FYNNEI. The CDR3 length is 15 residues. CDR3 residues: CASRLRQTEIETQYF. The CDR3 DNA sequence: TGTGCCAGCCGTCTAAGACAGACCGAGATCGAGACCCAGTACTTC.

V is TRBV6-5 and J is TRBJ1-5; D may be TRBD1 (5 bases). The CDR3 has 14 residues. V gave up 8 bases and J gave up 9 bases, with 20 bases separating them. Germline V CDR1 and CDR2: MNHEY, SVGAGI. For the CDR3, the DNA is TGTGCCAGCCGCCCGGAGGCGGGGCTTGGGCCCCAGCATTTT. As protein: CASRPEAGLGPQHF.

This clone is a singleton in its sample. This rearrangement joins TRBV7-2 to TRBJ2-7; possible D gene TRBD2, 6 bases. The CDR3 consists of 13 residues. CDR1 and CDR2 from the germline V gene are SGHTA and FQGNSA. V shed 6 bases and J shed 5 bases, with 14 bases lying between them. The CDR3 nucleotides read TGTGCCAGCAGTCGCTCGGGAGTTCACGAGCAGTACTTC. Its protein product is CASSRSGVHEQYF.

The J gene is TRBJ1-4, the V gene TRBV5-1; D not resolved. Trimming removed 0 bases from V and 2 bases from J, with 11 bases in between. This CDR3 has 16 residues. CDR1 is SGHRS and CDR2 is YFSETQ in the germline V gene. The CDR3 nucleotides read TGCGCCAGCAGCTTGGGGTACAGCTCGACTAATGAAAAACTGTTTTTT. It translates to CASSLGYSSTNEKLFF.

The CDR3 DNA is TGTGCCAGTAGACTTGGGGAACAGGGGGCAGGTCTCTCCGCCTACACCTTC. This translates into CASRLGEQGAGLSAYTF. The J gene is TRBJ1-2, the V gene TRBV19, with 9 bases matching TRBD1. This CDR3 is built from 17 residues. Germline V lookup: CDR1 LNHDA, CDR2 SQIVND (reference sequence). Trimming removed 6 bases from V and 10 bases from J; junction bases left unmatched: 21.

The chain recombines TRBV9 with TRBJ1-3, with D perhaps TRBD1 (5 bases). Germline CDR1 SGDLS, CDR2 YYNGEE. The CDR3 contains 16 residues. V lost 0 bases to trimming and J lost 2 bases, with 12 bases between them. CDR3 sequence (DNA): TGTGCCAGCAGCGTAGGGCTGGGGACTACTGGAAACACCATATATTTT. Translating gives CASSVGLGTTGNTIYF. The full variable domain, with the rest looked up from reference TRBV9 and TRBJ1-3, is DSGVTQTPKHLITATGQRVTLRCSPRSGDLSVYWYQQSLDQGLQFLIQYYNGEERAKGNILERFSAQQFPDLHSELNLSSLELGDSALYFCASSVGLGTTGNTIYFGEGSWLTVV.

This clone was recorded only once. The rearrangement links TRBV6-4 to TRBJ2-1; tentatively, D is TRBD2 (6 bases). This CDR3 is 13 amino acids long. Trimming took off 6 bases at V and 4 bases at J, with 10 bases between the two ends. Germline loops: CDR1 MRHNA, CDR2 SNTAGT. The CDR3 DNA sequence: TGTGCCAGCAGGCAGGGAGGATACAATGAGCAGTTCTTC. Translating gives CASRQGGYNEQFF.

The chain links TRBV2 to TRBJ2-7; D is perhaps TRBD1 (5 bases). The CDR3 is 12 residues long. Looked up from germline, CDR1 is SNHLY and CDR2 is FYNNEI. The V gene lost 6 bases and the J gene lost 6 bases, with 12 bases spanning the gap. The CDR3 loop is CASRGLPPEQYF. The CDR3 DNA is TGTGCCAGCAGGGGGCTACCTCCCGAGCAGTACTTC.

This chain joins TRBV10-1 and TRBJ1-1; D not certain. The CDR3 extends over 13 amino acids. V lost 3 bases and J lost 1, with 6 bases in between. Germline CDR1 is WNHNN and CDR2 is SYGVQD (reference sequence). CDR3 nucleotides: TGCGCCAGCAGTGAACAGAAGAACACTGAAGCTTTCTTT. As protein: CASSEQKNTEAFF.

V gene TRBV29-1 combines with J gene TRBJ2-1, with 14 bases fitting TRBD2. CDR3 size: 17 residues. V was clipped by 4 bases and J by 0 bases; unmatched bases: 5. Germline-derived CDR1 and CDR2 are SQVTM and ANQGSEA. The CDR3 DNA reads TGCAGCGTTGCCGGGACTAGCGGGAGTCCCTCCTACAATGAGCAGTTCTTC. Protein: CSVAGTSGSPSYNEQFF.

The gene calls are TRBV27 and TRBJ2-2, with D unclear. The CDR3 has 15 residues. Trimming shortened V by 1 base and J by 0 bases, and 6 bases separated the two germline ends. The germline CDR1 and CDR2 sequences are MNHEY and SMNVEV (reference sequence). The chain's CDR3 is CASSLFGTNTGELFF. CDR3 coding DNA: TGTGCCAGCAGTTTATTCGGTACGAACACCGGGGAGCTGTTTTTT.

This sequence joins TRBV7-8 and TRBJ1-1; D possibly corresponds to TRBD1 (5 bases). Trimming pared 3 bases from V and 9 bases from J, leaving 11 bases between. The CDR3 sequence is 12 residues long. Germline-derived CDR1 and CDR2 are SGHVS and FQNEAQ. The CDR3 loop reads CASSFEQGKAFF. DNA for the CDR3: TGTGCCAGCAGCTTTGAGCAGGGCAAAGCTTTCTTT.

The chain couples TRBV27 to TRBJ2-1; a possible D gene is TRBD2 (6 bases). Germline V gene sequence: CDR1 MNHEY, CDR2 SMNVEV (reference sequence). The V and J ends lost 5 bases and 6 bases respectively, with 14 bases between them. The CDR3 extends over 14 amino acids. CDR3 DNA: TGTGCCAGCAGTACCGAACTAGCTATCAATGAGCAGTTCTTC. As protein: CASSTELAINEQFF.

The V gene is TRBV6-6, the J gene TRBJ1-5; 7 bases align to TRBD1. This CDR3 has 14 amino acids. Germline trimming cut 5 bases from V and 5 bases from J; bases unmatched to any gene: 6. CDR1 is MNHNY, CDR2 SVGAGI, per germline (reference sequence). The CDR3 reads CASSLQDRHQPQHF. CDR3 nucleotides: TGTGCCAGCAGTCTCCAGGACAGGCATCAGCCCCAGCATTTT.

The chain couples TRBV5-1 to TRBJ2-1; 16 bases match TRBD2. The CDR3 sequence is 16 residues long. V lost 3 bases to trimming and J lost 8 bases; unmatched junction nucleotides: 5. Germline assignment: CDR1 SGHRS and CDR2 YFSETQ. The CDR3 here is CASSSGLAGGPDEQFF. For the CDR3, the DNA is TGCGCCAGCAGCTCGGGACTAGCGGGAGGGCCTGATGAGCAGTTCTTC.

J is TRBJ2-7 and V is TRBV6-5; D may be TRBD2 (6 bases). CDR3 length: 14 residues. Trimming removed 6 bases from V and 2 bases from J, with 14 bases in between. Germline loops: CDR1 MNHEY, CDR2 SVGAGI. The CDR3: CASSSDYPPYEQYF. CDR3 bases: TGTGCCAGCAGCTCGGACTATCCCCCCTACGAGCAGTACTTC.

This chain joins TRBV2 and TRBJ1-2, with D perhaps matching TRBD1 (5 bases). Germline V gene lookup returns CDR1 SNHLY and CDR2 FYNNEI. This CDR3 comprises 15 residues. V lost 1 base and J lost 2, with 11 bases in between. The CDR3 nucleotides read TGTGCCAGCAGTGAAGGCAGGGCCCCAAACTATGGCTACACCTTC. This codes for CASSEGRAPNYGYTF.

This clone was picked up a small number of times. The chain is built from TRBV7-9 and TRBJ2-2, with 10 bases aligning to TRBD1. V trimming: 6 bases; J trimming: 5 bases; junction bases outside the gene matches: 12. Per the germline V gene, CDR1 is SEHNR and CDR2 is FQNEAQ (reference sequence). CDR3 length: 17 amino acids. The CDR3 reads CASSSRLGTGETGELFF. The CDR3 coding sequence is TGTGCCAGCAGTTCCCGGTTAGGGACAGGGGAAACCGGGGAGCTGTTTTTT. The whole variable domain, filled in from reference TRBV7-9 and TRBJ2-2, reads DTGVSQNPRHKITKRGQNVTFRCDPISEHNRLYWYRQTLGQGPEFLTYFQNEAQLEKSRLLSDRFSAERPKGSFSTLEIQRTEQGDSAMYLCASSSRLGTGETGELFFGEGSRLTVL.

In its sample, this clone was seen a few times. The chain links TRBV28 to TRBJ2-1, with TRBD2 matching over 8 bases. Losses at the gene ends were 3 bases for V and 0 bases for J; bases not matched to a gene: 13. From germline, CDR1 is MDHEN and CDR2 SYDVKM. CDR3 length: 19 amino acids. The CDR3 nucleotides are TGTGCCAGCAGTTTCGGCAGGCTCCGGGGGGGGACCTCCTACAATGAGCAGTTCTTC. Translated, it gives CASSFGRLRGGTSYNEQFF.

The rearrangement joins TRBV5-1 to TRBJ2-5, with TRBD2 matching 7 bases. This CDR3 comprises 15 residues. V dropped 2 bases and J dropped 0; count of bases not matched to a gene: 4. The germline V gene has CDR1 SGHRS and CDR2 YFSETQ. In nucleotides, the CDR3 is TGCGCCAGCAGCTTTAGCGGGTCTTACCAAGAGACCCAGTACTTC. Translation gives CASSFSGSYQETQYF.